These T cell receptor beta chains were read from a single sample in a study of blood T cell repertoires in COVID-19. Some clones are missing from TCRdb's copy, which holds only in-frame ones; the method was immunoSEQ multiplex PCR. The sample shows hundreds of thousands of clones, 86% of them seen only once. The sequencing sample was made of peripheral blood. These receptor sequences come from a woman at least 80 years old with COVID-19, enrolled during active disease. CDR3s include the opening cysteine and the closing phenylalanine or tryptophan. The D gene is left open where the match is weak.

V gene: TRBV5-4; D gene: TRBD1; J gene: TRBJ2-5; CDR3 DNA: TGTGCCAGCAGCTCCGGGACAGGACAAGAGACCCAGTACTTC; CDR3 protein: CASSSGTGQETQYF
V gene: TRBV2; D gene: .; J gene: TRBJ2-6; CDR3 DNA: TGTGCCAGCAAATCAGGGGACTCTGGGGCCAACGTCCTGACTTTC; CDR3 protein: CASKSGDSGANVLTF
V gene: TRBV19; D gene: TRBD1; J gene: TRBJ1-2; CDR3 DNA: TGTGCCAGTAGTGGCCCGGGACAGGGCCAGTACTATGGCTACACCTTC; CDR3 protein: CASSGPGQGQYYGYTF
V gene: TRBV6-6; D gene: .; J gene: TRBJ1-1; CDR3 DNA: TGTGCCAGCAGCGCACAGGGAGATACTGAAGCTTTCTTT; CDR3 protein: CASSAQGDTEAFF
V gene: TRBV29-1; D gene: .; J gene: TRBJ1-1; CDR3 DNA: TGCAGCGTTCGAACCCAGGGTTGGAACACTGAAGCTTTCTTT; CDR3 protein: CSVRTQGWNTEAFF
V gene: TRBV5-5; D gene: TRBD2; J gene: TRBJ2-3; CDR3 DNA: TGTGCCAGCAGCTTGGGACTAGCGGGGAGAGCTACGCAGTATTTT; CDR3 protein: CASSLGLAGRATQYF
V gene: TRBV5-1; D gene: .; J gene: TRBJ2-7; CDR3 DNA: TGCGCCAGCAGCTTGGGTCAGGGGCTAACCTACGAGCAGTACTTC; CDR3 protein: CASSLGQGLTYEQYF
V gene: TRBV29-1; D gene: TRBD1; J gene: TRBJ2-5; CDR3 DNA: TGCAGCGCCGCCAGGGGGTGGACGGGGGAGACCCAGTACTTC; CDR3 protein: CSAARGWTGETQYF
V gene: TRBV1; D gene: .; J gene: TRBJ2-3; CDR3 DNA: TGCACCAGCAGCCAACTACCTACCAGGACTAGCGGGGGGGAAACAGATACGCAGTATTTT; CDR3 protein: CTSSQLPTRTSGGETDTQYF
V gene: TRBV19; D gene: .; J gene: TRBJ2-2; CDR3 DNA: TGTGCCAGTACTATATCGGGACTGAACACCGGGGAGCTGTTTTTT; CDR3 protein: CASTISGLNTGELFF